This entry lists 13 T cell receptor beta chains sequenced from one sample in a study of blood T cell repertoires in COVID-19. The table came from immunoSEQ multiplex PCR; TCRdb's copy has only in-frame clones and leaves some out. The repertoire consists of approximately 670,000 clones, with 85% to 90% occurring once and the leading ten covering over 0.2%. The material sequenced was peripheral blood. The receptors were sampled from a woman between 18 and 29 years old with acute or convalescent COVID-19.

This chain uses TRBV4-3 with TRBJ1-2, with TRBD1 matching over 7 bases. There are 14 residues in the CDR3. Per germline, CDR1 LGHNA and CDR2 YSLEER. J gave up 8 bases and V 0 bases, and 6 bases lay outside the gene matches. The DNA for the CDR3 is TGCGCCAGCAGCCAAGAGGGGACAGTTCGGGGCTACACCTTC. It specifies CASSQEGTVRGYTF.

This clone was counted only a few times. The rearrangement uses TRBV7-9 and TRBJ2-7, with TRBD1 identical over 9 bases. J was trimmed by 4 bases and V by 5 bases; bases with no gene match: 6. The CDR3 is 14 residues long. The V gene's germline CDR1 is SEHNR and CDR2 FQNEAQ (reference sequence). CDR3 nucleotide sequence: TGTGCCAGCAGCCTCCGGGACAGGGCATACGAGCAGTACTTC. Its translation is CASSLRDRAYEQYF.

J is TRBJ1-2 and V is TRBV5-8; 7 nucleotides agree with TRBD1. This CDR3 region has 11 residues. The V gene's germline CDR1 is SGHTS and CDR2 YDEGEE. The V gene end was trimmed by 5 bases and the J gene end by 8 bases; junction bases not matched to a gene: 3. The CDR3 loop is CASRKTGGYTF. The CDR3 nucleotides read TGTGCCAGCAGGAAGACAGGGGGCTACACCTTC.

The gene calls are TRBV5-1 and TRBJ1-3; 9 bases agree with TRBD1. V shed 2 bases and J 2 bases; nucleotides not matched to a gene: 2. Germline V gene sequence: CDR1 SGHRS, CDR2 YFSETQ. This CDR3 is 15 amino acids long. The CDR3 DNA follows: TGCGCCAGCAGCTTACAGGGGGCGCCTGGAAACACCATATATTTT. This encodes CASSLQGAPGNTIYF.

The gene calls are TRBV4-2 and TRBJ2-7; D not resolved. The length of the CDR3 is 12 residues. Trimming pared 3 bases from V and 3 bases from J, leaving 6 bases between. The germline gives CDR1 LGHNA, CDR2 YNFKEQ. In nucleotides, the CDR3 is TGTGCCAGCAGCCAGGAGAGCTACGAGCAGTACTTC. Protein: CASSQESYEQYF.

This chain connects TRBV27 to TRBJ1-1; D is possibly TRBD1 (5 bases). This CDR3 has 14 residues. The V gene's germline CDR1 is MNHEY and CDR2 SMNVEV (reference sequence). Trimming took 6 bases from V and 5 from J, leaving 16 bases between them. Here the CDR3 reads CASRPTLGGTEAFF. In DNA, the CDR3 is TGTGCCAGCAGGCCGACACTGGGGGGAACTGAAGCTTTCTTT.

The genes are TRBV5-1 and TRBJ1-1; TRBD1 might be the D (5 bases). With 1 base removed from V and 2 bases from J, the gap between germline ends came to 12 bases. Looked up from germline, CDR1 is SGHRS and CDR2 is YFSETQ. CDR3 size: 15 residues. The CDR3 nucleotides read TGCGCCAGCAGCTTGTTCGACAGAACAAACACTGAAGCTTTCTTT. As protein: CASSLFDRTNTEAFF.

This chain's CDR3 is CASSLRGLESDTQYF. The CDR3, as DNA: TGTGCCAGCAGCTTAAGGGGACTAGAATCAGATACGCAGTATTTT. The chain combines TRBV11-2 with TRBJ2-3; 8 nucleotides line up with TRBD2. The V gene's germline CDR1 is SGHAT and CDR2 FQNNGV. The CDR3 runs to 15 residues. V dropped 2 bases and J dropped 4; count of bases not matched to a gene: 5.

V is TRBV10-3 and J is TRBJ1-5, with a weak D call TRBD1 (6 bases). Deletions cut 4 bases from V and 7 bases from J, with 20 bases between. This CDR3 spans 16 amino acids. In germline, CDR1 is ENHRY, CDR2 SYGVKD. CDR3 region: CAISALGEGGNQPQHF. CDR3 coding DNA: TGTGCCATCAGTGCATTGGGGGAGGGGGGGAACCAGCCCCAGCATTTT.

CDR3 sequence reads: CASSYFDFRTGGRPQHF. In nucleotides, the CDR3 is TGTGCCAGCAGTTACTTCGATTTTAGGACAGGAGGGAGGCCCCAGCATTTT. This chain uses TRBV6-2 or TRBV6-3 with TRBJ1-5, with 7 bases matching TRBD1. The germline V gene has CDR1 MNHEY and CDR2 SVGEGT. The CDR3 loop spans 17 amino acids. V lost 1 base to trimming and J lost 9 bases; unmatched junction nucleotides: 15.

V usage is TRBV2 and J usage is TRBJ2-3, with 9 bases aligning to TRBD1. Looked up from germline, CDR1 is SNHLY and CDR2 is FYNNEI. The J segment lost 1 base and the V segment lost 6 bases, leaving 5 bases of the junction unmatched. This CDR3 has 15 amino acids. CDR3 in DNA: TGTGCCAGCAGCAGGACAGGGGAACGCACAGATACGCAGTATTTT. This sequence encodes CASSRTGERTDTQYF. Drawing the rest from reference TRBV2 and TRBJ2-3, the complete variable domain is EPEVTQTPSHQVTQMGQEVILRCVPISNHLYFYWYRQILGQKVEFLVSFYNNEISEKSEIFDDQFSVERPDGSNFTLKIRSTKLEDSAMYFCASSRTGERTDTQYFGPGTRLTVL.

The rearrangement uses TRBV19 and TRBJ2-4; 11 nucleotides line up with TRBD1. Per germline, CDR1 LNHDA and CDR2 SQIVND (reference sequence). With 5 bases clipped from V and 6 bases from J, the junction kept 0 bases outside the gene matches. This CDR3 spans 13 amino acids. The CDR3 reads CASSGTGGNIQYF. CDR3 DNA: TGTGCCAGTAGTGGGACAGGGGGAAACATTCAGTACTTC.

The chain combines TRBV2 with TRBJ2-1; 9 positions agree with TRBD2. The germline gives CDR1 SNHLY, CDR2 FYNNEI. With 1 base clipped from V and 4 bases from J, the junction kept 2 bases outside the gene matches. This CDR3 has 15 residues. The DNA for the CDR3 is TGTGCCAGCAGTGAAGTTAGCGGGAGTTACAATGAGCAGTTCTTC. This encodes CASSEVSGSYNEQFF.